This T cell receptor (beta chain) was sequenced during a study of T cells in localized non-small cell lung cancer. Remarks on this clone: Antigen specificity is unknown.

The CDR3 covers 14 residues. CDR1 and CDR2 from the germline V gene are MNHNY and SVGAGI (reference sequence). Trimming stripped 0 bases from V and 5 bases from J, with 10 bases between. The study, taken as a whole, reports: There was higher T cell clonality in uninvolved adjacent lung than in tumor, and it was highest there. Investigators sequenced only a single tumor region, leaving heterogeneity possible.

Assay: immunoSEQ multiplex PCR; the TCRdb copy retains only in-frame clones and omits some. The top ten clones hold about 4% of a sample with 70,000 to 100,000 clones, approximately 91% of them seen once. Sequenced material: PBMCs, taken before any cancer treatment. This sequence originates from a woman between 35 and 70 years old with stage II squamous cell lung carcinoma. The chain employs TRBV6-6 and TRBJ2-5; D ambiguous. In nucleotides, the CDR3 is TGTGCCAGCAGTTACTCCCAGGCCCGGGAGACCCAGTACTTC. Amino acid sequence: CASSYSQARETQYF.